The T cell receptor beta chain under discussion was sequenced for a study of blood T cell repertoires in COVID-19. In the study overall: The United States, Italy and Spain supplied acute and convalescent COVID-19 samples. The cDNA or gDNA used as material had been derived from T cells, B-cell-depleted T cells, or PBMCs.

Repertoires were generated with immunoSEQ multiplex PCR, while TCRdb's copy carries only in-frame clones and drops some. The table includes some 300,000 clones, roughly nine tenths detected once. The CDR3 covers 16 residues. V trimming: 3 bases; J trimming: 5 bases; junction bases outside the gene matches: 7. Germline CDR1 LNHDA, CDR2 SQIVND (reference sequence). The TCR sequence derives from a woman aged 45-65 years who had been exposed to COVID-19. Sequenced: PBMCs or T cells enriched from blood (not recorded which). The chain employs TRBV19 and TRBJ2-3; 11 bases agree with TRBD2. CDR3 nucleotides: TGTGCCAGTAGTATCCCCATAGCGGGGGGGAAAGATACGCAGTATTTT. Its protein is CASSIPIAGGKDTQYF.